One sample yielded the 2 T cell receptor beta chains listed below, sequenced in a study of shared clonotypes between healthy human individuals. Clones were read by immunoSEQ multiplex PCR, and TCRdb kept only the in-frame ones, dropping some. The table shows approximately 710,000 clones, with about 90% occurring only once. Material for sequencing was memory CD8+ T cells from PBMCs. Regarding subset: CD45RO+ cells pooled with CCR7-negative TemRA cells. These receptors were taken from a man aged 18 to 30 in good health. Some clones in this sample may be carry-over from other donors' samples.

This clone was observed once. This rearrangement joins TRBV7-8 to TRBJ2-7; TRBD1 aligns across 7 bases. Germline CDR1 reads SGHVS; CDR2 reads FQNEAQ. With 1 base clipped from V and 2 bases from J, the junction kept 2 bases outside the gene matches. The CDR3 runs 14 residues. CDR3 nucleotides: TGTGCCAGCAGCTTAGTGGGACAGACCTACGAGCAGTACTTC. Encoded protein: CASSLVGQTYEQYF.

The chain has TRBV10-1 and TRBJ2-3; possibly TRBD1 for D (6 bases). Germline V CDR1 and CDR2: WNHNN, SYGVQD (reference sequence). This CDR3 contains 16 residues. V gave up 8 bases and J gave up 0 bases, with 18 bases separating them. The CDR3 DNA reads TGCGCCAGCTCCTCAGGGGTCTCCCTTAGCACAGATACGCAGTATTTT. Protein sequence: CASSSGVSLSTDTQYF.